The next 10 T cell receptor beta chains were all read from a single sample in a study of human T cells and chemical hapten exposure. The sample's time point: patch test 2, 6 weeks after DPC sensitization. Described treatment: therapeutic diphenylcyclopropenone sensitization with weekly scalp DPC. TCRdb re-called the RACE reads through MiXCR, storing one row per CDR3 protein. The data contain a few hundred thousand distinct CDR3 sequences, about 6% of them seen just once; the ten biggest clones take up more than 5.5%. The source material was whole blood, sampled in connection with sensitization to the hapten diphenylcyclopropenone (DPC). These receptors were collected from a young woman with alopecia areata. Some clones in this sample may be carry-over from other donors' samples.

The chain carries TRBV9 and TRBJ1-1; no clear D. Trimming took off 0 bases at V and 3 bases at J, with 9 bases between the two ends. Germline values: CDR1 SGDLS, CDR2 YYNGEE. This CDR3 has 14 residues. CDR3 in DNA: TGTGCCAGCAGCGTAGCCCCCTGGGACACTGAAGCTTTCTTT. It is translated as CASSVAPWDTEAFF.

The CDR3: CASSPGPSGTDTQYF. The CDR3 DNA reads as TGTGCCAGCTCACCAGGGCCTAGCGGTACAGATACGCAGTATTTT. The chain uses TRBV18 and TRBJ2-3; 7 nucleotides align to TRBD2. The V gene end was trimmed by 2 bases and the J gene end by 3 bases; junction bases not matched to a gene: 5. Germline V gives CDR1 KGHSH, CDR2 LQKENI. This CDR3 contains 15 residues. Filled out from reference TRBV18 and TRBJ2-3, the complete variable domain reads NAGVMQNPRHLVRRRGQEARLRCSPMKGHSHVYWYRQLPEEGLKFMVYLQKENIIDESGMPKERFSAEFPKEGPSILRIQQVVRGDSAAYFCASSPGPSGTDTQYFGPGTRLTVL.

The J gene is TRBJ2-2, the V gene TRBV21-1; the table's TRBD1 call for D was not verified on the DNA. TRBV21-1 is a pseudogene locus. The CDR3 extends over 15 amino acids. For the CDR3, the DNA is TGTGCCAGCAGCAAAGTAACCCCCCTTGCGGGGGAGCTGTTTTTT. Translating gives CASSKVTPLAGELFF.

This clonotype was picked up a small number of times. The CDR3 loop is CASSPTPDVPQHF. In DNA form, the CDR3 reads TGTGCCAGCTCACCGACCCCCGACGTGCCCCAGCATTTT. This rearrangement joins TRBV18 to TRBJ1-5, with no clear D. The CDR3 consists of 13 residues. V dropped 3 bases and J dropped 9 bases, with 12 bases sitting between them. Germline V gene sequence: CDR1 KGHSH, CDR2 LQKENI.

This chain uses TRBV2 with TRBJ2-2; D possibly corresponds to TRBD1 (5 bases). This CDR3 contains 16 residues. Per the germline V gene, CDR1 is SNHLY and CDR2 is FYNNEI. The V end lost 2 bases, the J end lost 0 bases, and 10 bases lay between the germline ends. The CDR3 DNA follows: TGTGCCAGCAGTGAACAGACAGTAACGAACACCGGGGAGCTGTTTTTT. Residues: CASSEQTVTNTGELFF. Drawing the rest from reference TRBV2 and TRBJ2-2, the complete variable domain is EPEVTQTPSHQVTQMGQEVILRCVPISNHLYFYWYRQILGQKVEFLVSFYNNEISEKSEIFDDQFSVERPDGSNFTLKIRSTKLEDSAMYFCASSEQTVTNTGELFFGEGSRLTVL.

In this sample, this clonotype turned up a few times. V gene TRBV6-6 combines with J gene TRBJ2-1; 8 bases line up with TRBD1. Germline lookup yields CDR1 MNHNY and CDR2 SVGAGI (reference sequence). This CDR3 region has 13 residues. Germline trimming cut 7 bases from V and 4 bases from J; bases unmatched to any gene: 3. This CDR3 reads CASIRQGYNEQFF. The CDR3 DNA is TGTGCCAGCATTAGACAGGGGTACAATGAGCAGTTCTTC.

This clonotype was observed a few times. The chain is built from TRBV7-2 and TRBJ2-5; D is ambiguous. Germline V lookup: CDR1 SGHTA, CDR2 FQGNSA. V was clipped by 0 bases and J by 1 base, with 12 bases between them. CDR3 size: 16 residues. CDR3 region: CASSLAPPGSQETQYF. For the CDR3, the DNA is TGTGCCAGCAGCTTAGCCCCTCCGGGTTCCCAAGAGACCCAGTACTTC.

This clonotype showed up many times. V and J are TRBV7-9 and TRBJ2-3; D ambiguous. V lost 2 bases and J 3 bases, leaving 3 bases between the germline ends. CDR1 is SEHNR, CDR2 FQNEAQ, per germline (reference sequence). The CDR3 spans 12 residues. CDR3 sequence reads: CASSLITDTQYF. CDR3 in DNA: TGTGCCAGCAGCTTAATTACAGATACGCAGTATTTT.

In this sample, this clonotype turned up a few times. CDR3 sequence: CASSYSGGPMNTEAFF. In nucleotides, the CDR3 is TGTGCCAGCAGTTATTCCGGGGGCCCCATGAACACTGAAGCTTTCTTT. The chain uses TRBV6-5 and TRBJ1-1; D possibly corresponds to TRBD1 (6 bases). Looked up from germline, CDR1 is MNHEY and CDR2 is SVGAGI. The CDR3 runs 16 residues. V lost 3 bases and J 0 bases, leaving 14 bases between the germline ends.

This clonotype was recorded a few times. The chain is built from TRBV7-9 and TRBJ1-6; D call uncertain. CDR3 length: 14 amino acids. The germline V gene has CDR1 SEHNR and CDR2 FQNEAQ (reference sequence). The V end lost 1 base, the J end lost 9 bases, and 10 bases lay between the germline ends. CDR3 in amino acids: CASSLEYSGSPLHF. The CDR3 bases are TGTGCCAGCAGCTTAGAGTACTCGGGTTCACCCCTCCACTTT.